This T cell receptor beta chain was recovered during a study of CXCR3-negative and CXCR3-positive naive CD8 T cells. Overall study results and limits: Fresh PBMCs served for most assays, and CXCR3 expression fell partially after cryopreservation. Memory CD8+ T cell repertoires were far less diverse than both naive subsets.

Notes on this clonotype: No antigen is known for it.

Libraries of TRB cDNA were made by 5' RACE and carried UMIs. TCRdb re-called the 5' RACE reads and shows each CDR3 protein once, DNA omitted. The specimen's table records 130,000 or so distinct CDR3 sequences. Germline V gives CDR1 KGHSH, CDR2 LQKENI. This CDR3 region has 15 residues. Phenotypically, naive CD8+ T cells corresponded to CD45RO-CCR7+CD27+CD95-. The clonotype originates from a human donor in good health. Some clones in this sample may be carry-over from other donors' samples. V and J are TRBV18 and TRBJ2-1. The sequenced sample consisted of naive CXCR3- CD8+ T cells from blood. Noted subset: CD45RO-CCR7+CD27+CD95- naive CD8+ T cells lacking CXCR3 (TNR3-). Here the CDR3 reads CASSLRGGAYNEQFF.